This T cell receptor beta chain was profiled in a study of regulatory T cells in long-lasting Graves disease. Study information: In persistent Graves' disease, antithyroid drugs had been taken for over 5 years and TSH receptor antibodies stayed positive. Overall study results and limits: Possibly, accuracy suffered from the small sample size. Investigators studied peripheral blood only, not thyroid tissue.

For TCR beta, libraries came from iRepertoire HTBI primers and Arm-PCR of CDR3 regions. Via MiXCR, TCRdb re-called the multiplex PCR reads, giving one row per CDR3 protein. The table has roughly 300,000 distinct CDR3 sequences, roughly a fifth seen once; the top ten hold 29%. Regarding time point: persistent/refractory GD, antithyroid drugs over 5 years with positive TRAb. The TCR library was made from RNA that had been extracted from PBMCs in TRIzol. The EDTA tubes were filled with roughly 10 milliliters of drawn peripheral blood. This clonotype was seen a handful of times. Its antigen is as yet unknown. The starting material was peripheral blood mononuclear cells (PBMCs), obtained when the disease was refractory, from a patient treated with antithyroid drugs. This TCR came from a female donor with Graves disease.

CDR3 protein: CASSLARIRSGELFF. In DNA, the CDR3 is TGTGCCAGCAGCTTAGCACGGATTAGGTCCGGGGAGCTGTTTTTT. The V call is TRBV7-9, the J call TRBJ2-2; no clear D gene. This CDR3 region has 15 residues. Germline V gives CDR1 SEHNR, CDR2 FQNEAQ (reference sequence). The V end was cut by 0 bases, the J end by 6 bases, with 11 bases between.